The 3 T cell receptor beta chains in this list originate from one sample, sequenced in a study of T-cell reconstitution after alpha-beta-depleted transplantation in children. Construction of the TCRbeta library involved unique molecular identifiers. Each CDR3 protein gets one entry after TCRdb re-called the PCR reads with MiXCR. This table holds about 240,000 distinct CDR3 sequences, 12% found once. The material was PBMCs from the stem cell graft donor, obtained from the stem cell graft. These receptors came from a human donor who donated a stem cell graft to a child with acute lymphoblastic leukemia.

This clonotype was counted at least ten times. The chain employs TRBV7-8 and TRBJ2-7, with unresolved D. The germline gives CDR1 SGHVS, CDR2 FQNEAQ. The CDR3 is made up of 15 amino acids. V shed 4 bases and J shed 0 bases, with 13 bases lying between them. The CDR3 here is CASSYSRSSSYEQYF. CDR3 sequence (DNA): TGTGCCAGCAGCTACTCTCGTAGTAGCTCCTACGAGCAGTACTTC. The variable domain in full, with the rest retrieved from reference TRBV7-8 and TRBJ2-7, is GAGVSQSPRYKVAKRGQDVALRCDPISGHVSLFWYQQALGQGPEFLTYFQNEAQLDKSGLPSDRFFAERPEGSVSTLKIQRTQQEDSAVYLCASSYSRSSSYEQYFGPGTRLTVT.

This clonotype was seen only once. V usage is TRBV29-1 and J usage is TRBJ2-7, with TRBD1 as a possible D gene (6 bases). The V gene lost 6 bases and the J gene lost 1 base, with 13 bases spanning the gap. The CDR3 has 13 residues. Germline V gives CDR1 SQVTM, CDR2 ANQGSEA. DNA for the CDR3: TGCAGCGTCCGGGACACCCAGTCCTACGAGCAGTACTTC. Protein product: CSVRDTQSYEQYF.

This clonotype has just a few counts. The rearrangement links TRBV10-3 to TRBJ1-1; D remains ambiguous. Looked up from germline, CDR1 is ENHRY and CDR2 is SYGVKD. V dropped 4 bases and J dropped 5 bases, with 14 bases sitting between them. The CDR3 length is 14 residues. For the CDR3, the DNA is TGTGCCATCAGTGCTGAACCTACGGGGACTGAAGCTTTCTTT. It is translated as CAISAEPTGTEAFF.